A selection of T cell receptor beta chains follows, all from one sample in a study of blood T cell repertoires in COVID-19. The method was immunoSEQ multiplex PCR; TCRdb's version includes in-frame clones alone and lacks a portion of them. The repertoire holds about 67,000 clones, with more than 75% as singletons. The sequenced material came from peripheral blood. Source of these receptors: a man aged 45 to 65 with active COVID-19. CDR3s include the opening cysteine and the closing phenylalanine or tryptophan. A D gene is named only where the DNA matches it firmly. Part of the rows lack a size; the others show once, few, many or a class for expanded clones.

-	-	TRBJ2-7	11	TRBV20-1	TGCAGTGCTAGATATAGTGGCGAGCAGTACTTC	CSARYSGEQYF
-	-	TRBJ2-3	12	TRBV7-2	TGTGCCAGCAGCCCCTACACAGATACGCAGTATTTT	CASSPYTDTQYF
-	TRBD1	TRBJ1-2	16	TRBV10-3	TGTGCCATCAACCCCGGGACAGGGGTCGGAGGACGGGGCTACACCTTC	CAINPGTGVGGRGYTF
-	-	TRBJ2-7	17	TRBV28	TGTGCCAGCAGTTTCAGCCTAGCGATACAAAGCTCCTACGAGCAGTACTTC	CASSFSLAIQSSYEQYF
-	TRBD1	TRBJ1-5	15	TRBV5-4	TGTGCCAGCAGCCTAGACAGGGGCGGTATTCAGCCCCAGCATTTT	CASSLDRGGIQPQHF
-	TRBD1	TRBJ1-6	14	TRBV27	TGTGCCAGCAGAACGGGACAGGGTAATTCACCCCTCCACTTT	CASRTGQGNSPLHF
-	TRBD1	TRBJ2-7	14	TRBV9	TGTGCCAGCAGCGTAGGGGACAGGGGGAATGGGCAGTACTTC	CASSVGDRGNGQYF
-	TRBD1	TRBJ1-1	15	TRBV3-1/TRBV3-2	TGTGCCAGCAGCAAACAGGGGGCTGGGAACACTGAAGCTTTCTTT	CASSKQGAGNTEAFF
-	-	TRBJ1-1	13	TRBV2	TGTGCCAGCGAGACAGGAATGAACACTGAAGCTTTCTTT	CASETGMNTEAFF
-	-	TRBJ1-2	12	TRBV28	TGTGCCAGCAGTTTCGGGTCCACTGGCTACACCTTC	CASSFGSTGYTF
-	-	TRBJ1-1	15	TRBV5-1	TGCGCCAGCAGCGGAACAGGGCGAAGGGACACTGAAGCTTTCTTT	CASSGTGRRDTEAFF
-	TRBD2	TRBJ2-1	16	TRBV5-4	TGTGCCAGCAGCCCACCAATTAGCGGGAGGGCAAGAGAGCAGTTCTTC	CASSPPISGRAREQFF
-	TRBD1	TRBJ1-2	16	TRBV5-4	TGTGCCAGCAGCTTGGGTAGGGGGCCGGCTAACTATGGCTACACCTTC	CASSLGRGPANYGYTF
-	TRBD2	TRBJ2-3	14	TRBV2	TGTGCCAGCAGTGTTAGCGGGAGCAAGGATACGCAGTATTTT	CASSVSGSKDTQYF
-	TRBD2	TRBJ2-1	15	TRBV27	TGTGCCAGCAGTTTATATAGCGGGAGGATGGGTGAGCAGTTCTTC	CASSLYSGRMGEQFF
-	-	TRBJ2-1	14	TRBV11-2	TGTGCCAGCAGCTTAGGGGGCAGATACAATGAGCAGTTCTTC	CASSLGGRYNEQFF
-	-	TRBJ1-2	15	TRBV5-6	TGTGCCAGCAGCTTGGCCGGGGGGACTAACTATGGCTACACCTTC	CASSLAGGTNYGYTF
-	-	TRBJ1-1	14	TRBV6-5	TGTGCCAGCATCACAAGGGAGGGAGGGGGTGAAGCTTTCTTT	CASITREGGGEAFF
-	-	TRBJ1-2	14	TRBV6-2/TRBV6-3	TGTGCCAGCAGTCATAAGGGAGGTATCTATGGCTACACCTTC	CASSHKGGIYGYTF
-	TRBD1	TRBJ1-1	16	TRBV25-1	TGTGCCAGCAGCACCACAGGGGTCGCGCGAAACACTGAAGCTTTCTTT	CASSTTGVARNTEAFF
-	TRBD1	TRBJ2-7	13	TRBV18	TGTGCCAGCTCATATGGGACAGGGGGCGAGCAGTACTTC	CASSYGTGGEQYF
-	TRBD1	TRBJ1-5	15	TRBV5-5	TGTGCCAGCAGCTGGGAGGGACAGGTCAATCAGCCCCAGCATTTT	CASSWEGQVNQPQHF
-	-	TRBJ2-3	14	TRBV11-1	TGTGCCAGCAGCCCAGCGGGCCTGACAGATACGCAGTATTTT	CASSPAGLTDTQYF
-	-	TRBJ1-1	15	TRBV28	TGTGCCAGCAGATACTTGACACGGTTGAACACTGAAGCTTTCTTT	CASRYLTRLNTEAFF
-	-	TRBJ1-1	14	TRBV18	TGTGCCAGCTCACCAGCGGCGGGGGACACTGAAGCTTTCTTT	CASSPAAGDTEAFF
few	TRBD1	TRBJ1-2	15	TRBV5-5	TGTGCCAGCAGCTTGGCGGGGACAGGCGGCTATGGCTACACCTTC	CASSLAGTGGYGYTF
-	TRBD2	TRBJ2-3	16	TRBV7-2	TGTGCCAGCAGCTATGCGGGGCGGGAGGGGGTAAATACGCAGTATTTT	CASSYAGREGVNTQYF
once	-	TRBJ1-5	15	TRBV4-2	TGTGCCAGCAGCCAAGAGGGAGTGTTAGATCAGCCCCAGCATTTT	CASSQEGVLDQPQHF
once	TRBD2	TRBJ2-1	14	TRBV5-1	TGCGCCAGTCACGGGAGCGGGGGCTACAATGAGCAGTTCTTC	CASHGSGGYNEQFF
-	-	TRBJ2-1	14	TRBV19	TGTGCCAGTAGTATTGGACTCACAATGTCTGAGCAGTTCTTC	CASSIGLTMSEQFF
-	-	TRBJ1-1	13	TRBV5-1	TGCGCCAGCAGCACTAAGGCGAACACTGAAGCTTTCTTT	CASSTKANTEAFF
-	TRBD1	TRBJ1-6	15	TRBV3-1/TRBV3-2	TGTGCCAGCAGCCAAGATGAAGGGACAGGGCCACCCCTCCACTTT	CASSQDEGTGPPLHF
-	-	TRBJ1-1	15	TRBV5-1	TGCGCCAGCAGCTTGGTTGGGCTGGGGAACACTGAAGCTTTCTTT	CASSLVGLGNTEAFF
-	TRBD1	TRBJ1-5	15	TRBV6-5	TGTGCCAGCAGGCCCGACAGGGGGCTCAATCAGCCCCAGCATTTT	CASRPDRGLNQPQHF
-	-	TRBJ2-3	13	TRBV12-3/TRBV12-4	TGTGCCACCGGCGACACTAGCACAGATACGCAGTATTTT	CATGDTSTDTQYF
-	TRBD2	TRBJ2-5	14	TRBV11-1	TGTGCCAGCAACAACCGGGGGGGCGGAGAGACCCAGTACTTC	CASNNRGGGETQYF
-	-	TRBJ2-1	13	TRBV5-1	TGCGCCAGCAGCTTGAATAGGGGTGGTGAGCAGTTCTTC	CASSLNRGGEQFF
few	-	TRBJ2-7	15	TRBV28	TGTGCCAGCGCCACACAGGGGGGGGGTACCTACGAGCAGTACTTC	CASATQGGGTYEQYF
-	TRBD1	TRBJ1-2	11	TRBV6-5	TGTGCCAGCCCAGGGGGTATCGGCTACACCTTC	CASPGGIGYTF
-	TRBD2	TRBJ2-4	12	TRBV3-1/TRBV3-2	TGTGCCAGCAGCCGCGGGACTAGCGAGCCCTACTTC	CASSRGTSEPYF
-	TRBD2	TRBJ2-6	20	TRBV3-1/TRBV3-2	TGTGCCAGCAGCCAAGATCCGACTCTAGCGGGAAGCTCTGGGGCCAACGTCCTGACTTTC	CASSQDPTLAGSSGANVLTF
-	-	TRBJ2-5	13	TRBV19	TGTGCCAGTAGTACCGACCTAAGGGAGGCCCAGTACTTC	CASSTDLREAQYF
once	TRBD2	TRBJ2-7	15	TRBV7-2	TGTGCCAGCAGCTTAGCGGGGGGGGAGTACGGCGAGCAGTACTTC	CASSLAGGEYGEQYF
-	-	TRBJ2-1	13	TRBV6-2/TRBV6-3	TGTGCCAGCAGTCGGACTGCCTACAATGAGCAGTTCTTC	CASSRTAYNEQFF
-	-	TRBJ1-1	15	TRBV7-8	TGTGCCAGCAGCTTAGAAGCCGGGGGGCACACTGAAGCTTTCTTT	CASSLEAGGHTEAFF
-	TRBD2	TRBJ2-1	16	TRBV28	TGTGCCAGCAGCTCAACGGGACTAGCGGGACGGAATGAGCAGTTCTTC	CASSSTGLAGRNEQFF